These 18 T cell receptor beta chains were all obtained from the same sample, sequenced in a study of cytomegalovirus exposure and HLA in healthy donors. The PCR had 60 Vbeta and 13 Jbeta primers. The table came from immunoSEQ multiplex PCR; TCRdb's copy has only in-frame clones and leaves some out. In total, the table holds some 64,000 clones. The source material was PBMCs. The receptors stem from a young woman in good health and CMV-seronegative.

Written as DNA, the CDR3 is TGTGCCAGCAGTTACCGGACAGCCTCGTACGAGCAGTACTTC. This gives the protein CASSYRTASYEQYF. V is TRBV6-5 and J is TRBJ2-7, with D possibly being TRBD1 (6 bases). The CDR3 covers 14 residues. Germline-derived CDR1 and CDR2 are MNHEY and SVGAGI. With 2 bases removed from V and 4 bases from J, the gap between germline ends came to 12 bases.

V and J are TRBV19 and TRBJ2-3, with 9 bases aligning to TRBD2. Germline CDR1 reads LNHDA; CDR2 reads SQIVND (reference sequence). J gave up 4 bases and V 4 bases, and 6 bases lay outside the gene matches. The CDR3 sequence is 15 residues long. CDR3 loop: CASSTNLAGPDTQYF. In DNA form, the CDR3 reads TGTGCCAGTAGTACCAACCTAGCGGGGCCAGATACGCAGTATTTT.

The CDR3 is CASSRGPGNTIYF. The CDR3 region has the DNA TGTGCCAGCAGTAGAGGGCCCGGAAACACCATATATTTT. The chain employs TRBV2 and TRBJ1-3; no firm D call. In germline, CDR1 is SNHLY, CDR2 FYNNEI. Trimming took 5 bases from V and 4 from J, leaving 9 bases between them. This CDR3 region has 13 residues.

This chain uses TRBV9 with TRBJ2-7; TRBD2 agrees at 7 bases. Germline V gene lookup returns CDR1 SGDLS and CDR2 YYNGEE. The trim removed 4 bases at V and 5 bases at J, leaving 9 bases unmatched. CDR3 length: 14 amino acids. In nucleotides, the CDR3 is TGTGCCAGCAGCCCGACTAGCCGTCGGGACGAGCAGTACTTC. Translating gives CASSPTSRRDEQYF.

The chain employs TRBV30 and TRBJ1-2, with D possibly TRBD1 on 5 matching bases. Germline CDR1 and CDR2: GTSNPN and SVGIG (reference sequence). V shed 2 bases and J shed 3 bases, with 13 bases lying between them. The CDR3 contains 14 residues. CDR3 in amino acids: CAWSLGGVDYGYTF. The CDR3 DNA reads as TGTGCCTGGAGTCTCGGAGGGGTAGACTATGGCTACACCTTC.

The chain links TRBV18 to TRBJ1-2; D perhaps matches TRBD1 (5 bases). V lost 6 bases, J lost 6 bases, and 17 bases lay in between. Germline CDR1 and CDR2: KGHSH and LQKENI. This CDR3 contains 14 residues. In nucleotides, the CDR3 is TGTGCCAGCTCTCGACTGACGGCGGGGGATGGCTACACCTTC. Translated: CASSRLTAGDGYTF.

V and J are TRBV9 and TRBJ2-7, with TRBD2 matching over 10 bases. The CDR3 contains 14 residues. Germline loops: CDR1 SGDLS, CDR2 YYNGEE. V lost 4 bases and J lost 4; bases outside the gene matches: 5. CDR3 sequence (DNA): TGTGCCAGCAGCCTAACTAGCGGGACTTACGAGCAGTACTTC. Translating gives CASSLTSGTYEQYF.

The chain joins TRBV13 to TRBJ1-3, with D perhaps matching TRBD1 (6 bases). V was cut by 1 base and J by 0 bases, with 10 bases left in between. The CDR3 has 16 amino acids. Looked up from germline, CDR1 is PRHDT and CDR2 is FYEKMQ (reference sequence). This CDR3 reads CASSLDRAYSGNTIYF. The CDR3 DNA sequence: TGTGCCAGCAGCTTAGACAGGGCATACTCTGGAAACACCATATATTTT.

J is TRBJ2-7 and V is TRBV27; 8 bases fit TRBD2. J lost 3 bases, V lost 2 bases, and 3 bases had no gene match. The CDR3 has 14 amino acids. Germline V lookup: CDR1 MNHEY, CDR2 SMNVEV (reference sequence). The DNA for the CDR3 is TGTGCCAGCAGTTTACGGCGGGGGGACTACGAGCAGTACTTC. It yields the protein CASSLRRGDYEQYF.

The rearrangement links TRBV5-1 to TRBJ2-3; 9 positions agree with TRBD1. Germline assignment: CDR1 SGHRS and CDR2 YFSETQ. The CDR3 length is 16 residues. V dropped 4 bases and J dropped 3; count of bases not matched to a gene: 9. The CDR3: CASSGTGTPGTDTQYF. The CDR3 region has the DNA TGCGCCAGCAGCGGGACAGGGACCCCTGGGACAGATACGCAGTATTTT.

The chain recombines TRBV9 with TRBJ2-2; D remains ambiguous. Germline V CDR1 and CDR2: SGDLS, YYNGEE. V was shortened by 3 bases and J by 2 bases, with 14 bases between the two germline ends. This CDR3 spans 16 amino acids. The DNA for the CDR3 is TGTGCCAGCAGCGCCCCCCCCGGTGATAACACCGGGGAGCTGTTTTTT. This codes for CASSAPPGDNTGELFF.

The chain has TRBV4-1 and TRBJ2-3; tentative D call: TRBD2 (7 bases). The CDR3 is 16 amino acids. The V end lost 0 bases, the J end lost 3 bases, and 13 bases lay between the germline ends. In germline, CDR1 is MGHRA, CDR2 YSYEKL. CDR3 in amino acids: CASSQDRRGPTDTQYF. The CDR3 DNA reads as TGCGCCAGCAGCCAAGATCGGCGGGGGCCAACAGATACGCAGTATTTT.

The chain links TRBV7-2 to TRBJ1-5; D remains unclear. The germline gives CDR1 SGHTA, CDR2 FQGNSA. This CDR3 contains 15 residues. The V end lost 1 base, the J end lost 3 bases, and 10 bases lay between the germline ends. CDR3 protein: CASSLGHSFNQPQHF. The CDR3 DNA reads TGTGCCAGCAGCTTAGGGCACAGTTTCAATCAGCCCCAGCATTTT.

The CDR3: CASSQEEGTVNGYTF. CDR3 coding DNA: TGCGCCAGCAGCCAAGAAGAGGGGACAGTAAATGGCTACACCTTC. The genes are TRBV4-3 and TRBJ1-2, with 7 bases lining up with TRBD1. This CDR3 region has 15 residues. The V gene's germline CDR1 is LGHNA and CDR2 YSLEER. Trimming cost V 0 bases and J 6 bases; bases outside gene matches: 7.

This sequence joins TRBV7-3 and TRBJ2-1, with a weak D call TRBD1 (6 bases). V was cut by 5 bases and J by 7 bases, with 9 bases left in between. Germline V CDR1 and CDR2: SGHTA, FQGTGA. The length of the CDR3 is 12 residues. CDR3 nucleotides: TGTGCCAGCAGCATAGGGGGTAATGAGCAGTTCTTC. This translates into CASSIGGNEQFF.

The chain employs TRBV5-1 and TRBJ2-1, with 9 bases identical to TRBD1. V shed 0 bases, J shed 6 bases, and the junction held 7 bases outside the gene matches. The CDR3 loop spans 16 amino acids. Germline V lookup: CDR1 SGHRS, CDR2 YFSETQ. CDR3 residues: CASSLAPGQGANEQFF. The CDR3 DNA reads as TGCGCCAGCAGCTTGGCCCCGGGACAGGGCGCCAATGAGCAGTTCTTC. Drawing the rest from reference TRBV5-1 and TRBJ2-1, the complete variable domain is KAGVTQTPRYLIKTRGQQVTLSCSPISGHRSVSWYQQTPGQGLQFLFEYFSETQRNKGNFPGRFSGRQFSNSRSEMNVSTLELGDSALYLCASSLAPGQGANEQFFGPGTRLTVL.

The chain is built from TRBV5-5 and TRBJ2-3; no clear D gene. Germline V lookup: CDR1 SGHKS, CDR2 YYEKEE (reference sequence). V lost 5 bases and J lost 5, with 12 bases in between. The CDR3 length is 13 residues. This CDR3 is CASSTLVGDTQYF. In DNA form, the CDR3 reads TGTGCCAGCAGTACCCTCGTCGGAGATACGCAGTATTTT.

The CDR3 sequence is CASRGDRGSPYEQYF. The CDR3 DNA sequence: TGTGCCAGCAGGGGGGACAGGGGAAGCCCCTACGAGCAGTACTTC. This chain uses TRBV2 with TRBJ2-7; 10 nucleotides line up with TRBD1. Germline assignment: CDR1 SNHLY and CDR2 FYNNEI. The CDR3 has 15 amino acids. V gave up 6 bases and J gave up 2 bases; unmatched junction bases: 7.